These 30 T cell receptor beta chains were sequenced from one sample in a study. TCRdb analysed the RT-PCR reads with MiXCR anew, one entry per CDR3 protein. The sample consists of hundreds of thousands of distinct CDR3 sequences, more than 13% of them appearing once. Sequencing input: memory CD4+ T cells from blood. These receptors all come from a female donor in good health, serving as a healthy control.

There are a few counts of this clonotype. CDR3 nucleotide sequence: TGTGCCAGCAGACAACCGGGACAGGGGCACGAGCAGTACTTC. Translating gives CASRQPGQGHEQYF. The chain combines TRBV6-5 with TRBJ2-7, with 10 bases fitting TRBD1. Looked up from germline, CDR1 is MNHEY and CDR2 is SVGAGI. This CDR3 comprises 14 residues. Unmatched junction bases numbered 7, after V lost 6 bases and J lost 5 bases.

This clonotype was counted between two and nine times. The chain joins TRBV5-1 to TRBJ2-5; the D gene is possibly TRBD1 (5 bases). Trimming shortened V by 5 bases and J by 2 bases, and 13 bases separated the two germline ends. This CDR3 has 14 amino acids. Germline V lookup: CDR1 SGHRS, CDR2 YFSETQ. CDR3: CASRRVGVQETQYF. The CDR3 coding sequence is TGCGCCAGCAGGAGAGTAGGGGTACAAGAGACCCAGTACTTC. Using reference TRBV5-1 and TRBJ2-5 for the parts outside the CDR3, the full variable domain is KAGVTQTPRYLIKTRGQQVTLSCSPISGHRSVSWYQQTPGQGLQFLFEYFSETQRNKGNFPGRFSGRQFSNSRSEMNVSTLELGDSALYLCASRRVGVQETQYFGPGTRLLVL.

This clonotype appeared many times. The chain joins TRBV10-3 to TRBJ2-7, with a possible D match to TRBD2 (6 bases). The germline gives CDR1 ENHRY, CDR2 SYGVKD. The CDR3 is made up of 11 amino acids. V was cut by 8 bases and J by 5 bases, with 10 bases left in between. CDR3 region: CAIARGDEQYF. CDR3 nucleotide sequence: TGTGCCATCGCGCGGGGCGACGAGCAGTACTTC.

This clonotype turned up a few times. The chain is built from TRBV6-5 and TRBJ2-2, with D possibly TRBD1 on 5 matching bases. The CDR3 loop spans 15 amino acids. Trimming cost V 7 bases and J 9 bases, with 21 bases left between them. Germline lookup yields CDR1 MNHEY and CDR2 SVGAGI. CDR3 nucleotides: TGTGCCAGCACCTTTCTTTCCAGACAGATCCGGGAGCTGTTTTTT. It translates to CASTFLSRQIRELFF.

This clonotype was counted ten times or more. This chain links TRBV7-2 with TRBJ2-1; unclear D gene. The CDR3 loop spans 13 amino acids. Trimming removed 4 bases at V and 9 bases at J, with 13 bases between. Germline lookup yields CDR1 SGHTA and CDR2 FQGNSA. For the CDR3, the DNA is TGTGCCAGCAGCTATTACATGGTCAGTGAGCAGTTCTTC. It is translated as CASSYYMVSEQFF.

The chain couples TRBV20-1 to TRBJ2-7, with 13 positions matching TRBD2. J lost 3 bases, V lost 3 bases, and 5 bases had no gene match. The CDR3 is 15 amino acids. The germline V gene encodes CDR1 DFQATT and CDR2 SNEGSKA (reference sequence). CDR3 loop: CSARPGLAGNYEQYF. The CDR3 DNA is TGCAGTGCTAGGCCGGGACTAGCGGGGAACTACGAGCAGTACTTC.

The chain employs TRBV28 and TRBJ2-3; 8 bases map to TRBD1. This CDR3 spans 14 amino acids. The V gene's germline CDR1 is MDHEN and CDR2 SYDVKM. Unmatched junction bases numbered 10, after V lost 6 bases and J lost 8 bases. CDR3 amino acids: CASSGAQTGGTQYF. In DNA form, the CDR3 reads TGTGCCAGCAGCGGGGCCCAAACAGGGGGTACGCAGTATTTT.

This clonotype turned up a few times. V usage is TRBV10-3 and J usage is TRBJ1-5; 9 positions match TRBD1. This CDR3 region has 17 residues. Losses at the gene ends were 5 bases for V and 6 bases for J; bases not matched to a gene: 14. Germline V gene lookup returns CDR1 ENHRY and CDR2 SYGVKD. CDR3 DNA: TGTGCCATCAGTCCCTCGGGCGGGACAGGGATAACTCAGCCCCAGCATTTT. As protein: CAISPSGGTGITQPQHF.

Only a few counts were recorded for this clonotype. V usage is TRBV11-2 and J usage is TRBJ1-1; TRBD1 aligns across 8 bases. V lost 5 bases and J lost 9; bases outside the gene matches: 8. Germline CDR1 and CDR2: SGHAT and FQNNGV. The CDR3 totals 13 residues. CDR3 DNA: TGTGCCAGCAGCCTCGACAGGGGATCTCAAGCTTTCTTT. It is translated as CASSLDRGSQAFF.

This clonotype was seen a handful of times. The rearrangement uses TRBV7-2 and TRBJ2-2; D gene ambiguous. Germline V gene lookup returns CDR1 SGHTA and CDR2 FQGNSA. This CDR3 is built from 15 residues. The germline V and J ends were trimmed by 6 bases and 1 base, with 12 bases remaining between them. The CDR3 DNA follows: TGTGCCAGCAGTCGAGCCCTAGAGAACACCGGGGAGCTGTTTTTT. This translates into CASSRALENTGELFF.

J is TRBJ2-7 and V is TRBV6-6; 7 nucleotides line up with TRBD2. V trimming: 5 bases; J trimming: 1 base; junction bases outside the gene matches: 8. Germline-derived CDR1 and CDR2 are MNHNY and SVGAGI (reference sequence). This CDR3 has 15 residues. The CDR3 spells CASSATGTISYEQYF. The CDR3 nucleotides read TGTGCCAGCAGTGCCACCGGGACTATATCCTACGAGCAGTACTTC.

The V and J genes are TRBV20-1 and TRBJ2-1, with 13 positions matching TRBD2. The germline V gene has CDR1 DFQATT and CDR2 SNEGSKA (reference sequence). The CDR3 loop spans 17 amino acids. V dropped 6 bases and J dropped 0; count of bases not matched to a gene: 8. This CDR3 is CSAATSGRGSSYNEQFF. CDR3 in DNA: TGCAGTGCCGCCACTAGCGGGAGGGGTAGCTCCTACAATGAGCAGTTCTTC.

The chain is built from TRBV20-1 and TRBJ1-2; D perhaps matches TRBD1 (5 bases). Trimming stripped 0 bases from V and 4 bases from J, with 15 bases between. This CDR3 comprises 15 residues. Germline V gene sequence: CDR1 DFQATT, CDR2 SNEGSKA (reference sequence). Here the CDR3 DNA reads TGCAGTGCTAGAGATTACGGGGCTGAGTCCTATGGCTACACCTTC. Translating gives CSARDYGAESYGYTF.

The J gene is TRBJ2-7, the V gene TRBV7-3; TRBD2 might be the D (6 bases). This CDR3 has 15 amino acids. Germline V gene sequence: CDR1 SGHTA, CDR2 FQGTGA. Trimming cost V 6 bases and J 2 bases, with 17 bases left between them. Written as DNA, the CDR3 is TGTGCCAGCAGTCCCCGTCCAGCGGGTCCCTACGAGCAGTACTTC. Residues: CASSPRPAGPYEQYF.

V is TRBV20-1 and J is TRBJ1-2, with 8 bases lining up with TRBD1. The junction had 10 bases not matched to a gene; V was cut back by 6 bases and J by 4 bases. The CDR3 spans 14 residues. Germline V gives CDR1 DFQATT, CDR2 SNEGSKA (reference sequence). CDR3 protein: CSARTSGGSYGYTF. CDR3 DNA: TGCAGTGCGAGAACCTCAGGGGGCAGCTATGGCTACACCTTC.

CDR3 coding DNA: TGTGCCACCAGCAGAGCAGGCGACGAGCAGTACTTC. Amino acid sequence: CATSRAGDEQYF. The chain carries TRBV15 and TRBJ2-7; no clear D. CDR1 and CDR2 from the germline V gene are LNHNV and YYDKDF (reference sequence). Trimming pared 1 base from V and 5 bases from J, leaving 6 bases between. CDR3 size: 12 residues.

This chain connects TRBV20-1 to TRBJ2-7; TRBD2 is a possible D gene (6 bases). The V gene's germline CDR1 is DFQATT and CDR2 SNEGSKA (reference sequence). V was clipped by 0 bases and J by 2 bases, with 17 bases between them. The length of the CDR3 is 16 residues. The CDR3 sequence: CSARDPELAPTYEQYF. CDR3 coding DNA: TGCAGTGCTAGAGATCCGGAGCTAGCGCCCACCTACGAGCAGTACTTC.

This clonotype has a count of ten or more. The rearrangement links TRBV20-1 to TRBJ1-1; D may be TRBD1 (5 bases). Germline CDR1 DFQATT, CDR2 SNEGSKA (reference sequence). The CDR3 runs to 14 residues. V dropped 3 bases and J dropped 5 bases, with 16 bases sitting between them. CDR3 DNA sequence: TGCAGTGCTAGTTTACATGGGGGGAATACTGAAGCTTTCTTT. This gives the protein CSASLHGGNTEAFF.

This chain joins TRBV7-8 and TRBJ1-1; D is perhaps TRBD1 (6 bases). V was cut by 8 bases and J by 4 bases, with 17 bases left in between. The CDR3 length is 14 residues. Germline CDR1 SGHVS, CDR2 FQNEAQ. The CDR3 nucleotides are TGTGCCAGCTCCCCCCGAGGGGGGACCACTGAAGCTTTCTTT. Translating it yields CASSPRGGTTEAFF. The variable domain in full, completed from reference TRBV7-8 and TRBJ1-1, reads GAGVSQSPRYKVAKRGQDVALRCDPISGHVSLFWYQQALGQGPEFLTYFQNEAQLDKSGLPSDRFFAERPEGSVSTLKIQRTQQEDSAVYLCASSPRGGTTEAFFGQGTRLTVV.

This clonotype was seen only a few times. The V gene is TRBV12-3 or TRBV12-4, the J gene TRBJ1-1; D is unresolved. This CDR3 contains 11 residues. Trimming stripped 3 bases from V and 7 bases from J, with 6 bases between. The chain's CDR3 is CASSFEGEAFF. For the CDR3, the DNA is TGTGCCAGCAGTTTTGAGGGTGAAGCTTTCTTT.

This chain links TRBV20-1 with TRBJ2-4, with 10 bases fitting TRBD2. CDR3 length equals 15 residues. CDR1 and CDR2 from the germline V gene are DFQATT and SNEGSKA (reference sequence). The junction had 5 bases not matched to a gene; V was cut back by 0 bases and J by 6 bases. The CDR3 sequence: CSARDPLAGTNIQYF. The DNA for the CDR3 is TGCAGTGCTAGAGATCCACTAGCGGGAACAAACATTCAGTACTTC.

The chain joins TRBV12-3 or TRBV12-4 to TRBJ1-1; D not certain. The CDR3 loop spans 17 amino acids. Trimming stripped 3 bases from V and 1 base from J, with 18 bases between. The CDR3 sequence is CASSFSFSGVGNTEAFF. The CDR3 DNA reads TGTGCCAGCAGTTTTTCTTTTTCAGGTGTTGGGAACACTGAAGCTTTCTTT.

The rearrangement links TRBV29-1 to TRBJ1-1; no firm D call. The CDR3 is made up of 12 amino acids. V lost 6 bases and J lost 1, with 9 bases in between. CDR1 is SQVTM, CDR2 ANQGSEA, per germline. CDR3 in amino acids: CSVERANTEAFF. In nucleotides, the CDR3 is TGCAGCGTGGAGCGGGCGAACACTGAAGCTTTCTTT.

The chain recombines TRBV9 with TRBJ1-1; unclear D gene. CDR3 size: 14 residues. Per the germline V gene, CDR1 is SGDLS and CDR2 is YYNGEE. The germline V and J ends were trimmed by 3 bases and 3 bases, with 12 bases remaining between them. CDR3 DNA sequence: TGTGCCAGCAGCGCCCACGGGGTGGACACTGAAGCTTTCTTT. It encodes CASSAHGVDTEAFF. The full variable domain, with the rest looked up from reference TRBV9 and TRBJ1-1, is DSGVTQTPKHLITATGQRVTLRCSPRSGDLSVYWYQQSLDQGLQFLIQYYNGEERAKGNILERFSAQQFPDLHSELNLSSLELGDSALYFCASSAHGVDTEAFFGQGTRLTVV.

This clonotype has at least ten counts. The genes are TRBV6-5 and TRBJ2-7; 8 positions match TRBD2. V shed 4 bases, J shed 6 bases, and the junction held 2 bases outside the gene matches. From germline, CDR1 is MNHEY and CDR2 SVGAGI. This CDR3 is built from 12 residues. The CDR3 spells CASSSTSGEQYF. In DNA form, the CDR3 reads TGTGCCAGCAGTTCTACTAGCGGCGAGCAGTACTTC.

This clonotype was seen a few times. The CDR3 protein is CASSYRPSGRSGYTF. In nucleotides, the CDR3 is TGTGCCAGCAGTTACCGGCCCTCGGGCAGGAGTGGCTACACCTTC. V usage is TRBV6-2 or TRBV6-3 and J usage is TRBJ1-2; D unclear. The CDR3 sequence is 15 residues long. The V gene lost 2 bases and the J gene lost 7 bases, with 17 bases spanning the gap. Germline V gives CDR1 MNHEY, CDR2 SVGEGT.

Many counts were recorded for this clonotype. CDR3 in amino acids: CASSLSIGTEAFF. As DNA, the CDR3 is TGCGCCAGCAGCTTGAGCATTGGCACTGAAGCTTTCTTT. The J gene is TRBJ1-1, the V gene TRBV5-1; D unresolved. The CDR3 loop spans 13 amino acids. Deletions cut 1 base from V and 4 bases from J, with 8 bases between. CDR1 and CDR2 from the germline V gene are SGHRS and YFSETQ.

The chain employs TRBV7-2 and TRBJ2-1, with D maybe TRBD2 (7 bases). The germline V gene has CDR1 SGHTA and CDR2 FQGNSA. There are 19 residues in the CDR3. The V and J ends lost 2 bases and 0 bases respectively, with 20 bases between them. The CDR3 bases are TGTGCCAGCAGCTTATCGGTAGCGTTGGGAGGGGGCTCCTACAATGAGCAGTTCTTC. Amino acid sequence: CASSLSVALGGGSYNEQFF.

This sequence joins TRBV5-4 and TRBJ1-2; 11 bases fit TRBD1. The germline V gene encodes CDR1 SGHNT and CDR2 YYREEE (reference sequence). CDR3 length: 15 residues. V lost 3 bases, J lost 2 bases, and 3 bases stayed unmatched. CDR3 in amino acids: CASSWGQGENYGYTF. The CDR3 DNA follows: TGTGCCAGCAGCTGGGGACAGGGGGAAAACTATGGCTACACCTTC.

The chain employs TRBV7-2 and TRBJ2-3; maybe TRBD2 (5 bases). The germline V and J ends were trimmed by 8 bases and 6 bases, with 15 bases remaining between them. This CDR3 has 13 residues. Germline-derived CDR1 and CDR2 are SGHTA and FQGNSA. The CDR3 region has the DNA TGTGCCAGCCTAGGGTCGGAGGTGGATACGCAGTATTTT. Its translation: CASLGSEVDTQYF.